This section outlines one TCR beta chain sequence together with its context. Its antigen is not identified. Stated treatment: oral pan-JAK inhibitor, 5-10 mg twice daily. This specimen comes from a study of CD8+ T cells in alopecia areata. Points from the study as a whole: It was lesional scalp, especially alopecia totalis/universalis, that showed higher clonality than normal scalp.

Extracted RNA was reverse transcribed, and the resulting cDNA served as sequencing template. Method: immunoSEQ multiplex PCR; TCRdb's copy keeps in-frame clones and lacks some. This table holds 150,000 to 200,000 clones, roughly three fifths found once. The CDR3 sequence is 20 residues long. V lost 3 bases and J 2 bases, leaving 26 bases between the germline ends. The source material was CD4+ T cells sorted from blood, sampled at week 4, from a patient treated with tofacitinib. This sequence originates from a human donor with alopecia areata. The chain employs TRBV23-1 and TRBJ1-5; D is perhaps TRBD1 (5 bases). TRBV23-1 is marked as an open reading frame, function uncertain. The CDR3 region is CASSHPLVKAGREGNQPQHF. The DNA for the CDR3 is TGCGCCAGCAGTCATCCCCTCGTTAAGGCAGGGCGTGAGGGCAATCAGCCCCAGCATTTT.